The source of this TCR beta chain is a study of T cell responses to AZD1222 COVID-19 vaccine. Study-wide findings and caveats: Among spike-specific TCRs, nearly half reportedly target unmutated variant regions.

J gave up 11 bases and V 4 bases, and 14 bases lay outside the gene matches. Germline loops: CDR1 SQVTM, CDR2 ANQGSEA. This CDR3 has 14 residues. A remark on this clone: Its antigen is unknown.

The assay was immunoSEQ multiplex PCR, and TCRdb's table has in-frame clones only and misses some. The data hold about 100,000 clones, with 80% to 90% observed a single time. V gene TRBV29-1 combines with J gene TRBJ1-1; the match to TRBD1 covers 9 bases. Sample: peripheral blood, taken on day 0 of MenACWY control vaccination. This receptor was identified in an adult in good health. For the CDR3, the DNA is TGCAGCGTTGGAGACCTCCCGGGACAGGGAATGGCTTTCTTT. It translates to CSVGDLPGQGMAFF.